A single sample is the source of the 30 T cell receptor beta chains below, sequenced in a study of cytomegalovirus exposure and HLA in healthy donors. The PCR was carried out with 60 Vbeta primers and 13 Jbeta primers. Assay used: immunoSEQ multiplex PCR; TCRdb lists only in-frame clones, some missing. This sample has about 98,000 clones, with approximately 72% found just once. Source material: PBMCs. These receptors were collected from a man aged 18 to 29 in good health and CMV-seropositive.

The chain is built from TRBV30 and TRBJ2-3, with D possibly TRBD2 on 6 matching bases. Germline loops: CDR1 GTSNPN, CDR2 SVGIG (reference sequence). The length of the CDR3 is 14 residues. The ends were cut back, 7 bases at V and 3 bases at J, with 17 bases in the middle. CDR3 amino acids: CASRPGLRTDTQYF. CDR3 DNA sequence: TGTGCCTCTCGTCCGGGACTGCGTACAGATACGCAGTATTTT.

Only one count was recorded for this clone. The chain carries TRBV7-9 and TRBJ1-5; 9 nucleotides agree with TRBD1. The germline V gene encodes CDR1 SEHNR and CDR2 FQNEAQ (reference sequence). V trimming: 5 bases; J trimming: 1 base; junction bases outside the gene matches: 6. The CDR3 consists of 16 residues. CDR3 loop: CASSVGTGTSNQPQHF. The CDR3 nucleotides are TGTGCCAGCAGCGTGGGGACAGGGACAAGCAATCAGCCCCAGCATTTT.

This clone is a singleton in its sample. The V and J genes are TRBV7-6 and TRBJ1-6; D is perhaps TRBD1 (5 bases). V gave up 5 bases and J gave up 6 bases, with 11 bases separating them. The CDR3 consists of 14 residues. CDR1 SGHVS and CDR2 FNYEAQ come from the germline V gene. This chain's CDR3 is CASSQDISNSPLHF. DNA of the CDR3: TGTGCCAGCAGCCAGGACATAAGTAATTCACCCCTCCACTTT.

The genes are TRBV10-3 and TRBJ2-7, with a weak D call TRBD2 (6 bases). Trimming shortened V by 3 bases and J by 0 bases, and 12 bases separated the two germline ends. CDR1 is ENHRY, CDR2 SYGVKD, per germline. The CDR3 runs 15 residues. CDR3 sequence: CAISEPGEVSYEQYF. Written as DNA, the CDR3 is TGTGCCATCAGTGAACCGGGGGAGGTCTCCTACGAGCAGTACTTC.

The chain links TRBV6-1 to TRBJ2-3; 7 nucleotides line up with TRBD1. The CDR3 totals 14 residues. Germline V gene data show CDR1 as MNHNS and CDR2 as SASEGT. V trimming: 6 bases; J trimming: 2 bases; junction bases outside the gene matches: 5. CDR3 sequence (DNA): TGTGCCAGCAGGGGGGACAGCGACACAGATACGCAGTATTTT. Residues: CASRGDSDTDTQYF.

This clone came up once. The chain links TRBV5-1 to TRBJ2-1; perhaps TRBD1 as D (5 bases). V lost 0 bases, J lost 0 bases, and 10 bases lay in between. Germline V gene sequence: CDR1 SGHRS, CDR2 YFSETQ. The CDR3 covers 16 residues. In DNA form, the CDR3 reads TGCGCCAGCAGCTTGGGGGTGGGGCCCTCCTACAATGAGCAGTTCTTC. Translating gives CASSLGVGPSYNEQFF.

This clone was seen once. The chain joins TRBV4-1 to TRBJ2-7; D unresolved. Germline V gene data show CDR1 as MGHRA and CDR2 as YSYEKL. Trimming took 3 bases from V and 5 from J, leaving 17 bases between them. The length of the CDR3 is 15 residues. This CDR3 reads CASSQETDNYNEQYF. CDR3 nucleotides: TGCGCCAGCAGCCAGGAGACCGATAATTATAACGAGCAGTACTTC.

This clone turned up a few times. An end of the junction does not agree with germline; a read error may underlie this. In DNA form, the CDR3 reads TGCGCCAGCAGCTTTGGAGGGACAGGGGACTTC. This gives the protein CASSFGGTGDF. The V call is TRBV5-1, the J call TRBJ2-5; 10 bases are a match to TRBD1. CDR3 length: 11 residues. The germline V gene encodes CDR1 SGHRS and CDR2 YFSETQ.

Only a few counts were recorded for this clone. V gene TRBV6-1 combines with J gene TRBJ1-3; TRBD1 matches at 9 bases. The CDR3 is 15 amino acids. Trimming cost V 3 bases and J 1 base; bases outside gene matches: 1. The germline V gene encodes CDR1 MNHNS and CDR2 SASEGT. The CDR3 loop reads CASSDGTGSGNTIYF. The CDR3 DNA follows: TGTGCCAGCAGTGATGGGACAGGGTCTGGAAACACCATATATTTT.

The chain combines TRBV7-3 with TRBJ2-7; a possible D gene is TRBD1 (7 bases). Deletions cut 5 bases from V and 1 base from J, with 12 bases between. Germline V gene lookup returns CDR1 SGHTA and CDR2 FQGTGA. The CDR3 has 14 residues. Written as DNA, the CDR3 is TGTGCCAGCAGCGCAGGGGGGAGTTCCTACGAGCAGTACTTC. Residues: CASSAGGSSYEQYF.

CDR3 amino acids: CAWSSSGPANYGYTF. The DNA of the CDR3 is TGTGCCTGGAGCTCTTCAGGCCCCGCTAACTATGGCTACACCTTC. The rearrangement links TRBV30 to TRBJ1-2, with D unclear. With 3 bases removed from V and 0 bases from J, the gap between germline ends came to 14 bases. The CDR3 covers 15 residues. Germline loops: CDR1 GTSNPN, CDR2 SVGIG (reference sequence).

CDR3 in amino acids: CASSLSQTNPYEQYF. For the CDR3, the DNA is TGTGCCAGCAGCTTATCCCAAACAAACCCTTACGAGCAGTACTTC. The chain uses TRBV11-2 and TRBJ2-7; D is undetermined. The CDR3 totals 15 residues. V was shortened by 2 bases and J by 4 bases, with 15 bases between the two germline ends. CDR1 is SGHAT, CDR2 FQNNGV, per germline.

The CDR3 DNA reads TGTGCCAGCAGTGACCCCGCGGGGGCCACCGGGGAGCTGTTTTTT. It specifies CASSDPAGATGELFF. The V and J genes are TRBV2 and TRBJ2-2; TRBD2 might be the D (7 bases). Germline V gene data show CDR1 as SNHLY and CDR2 as FYNNEI. This CDR3 is 15 amino acids long. Trimming stripped 3 bases from V and 4 bases from J, with 12 bases between.

The V gene is TRBV6-1, the J gene TRBJ1-1; perhaps TRBD1 as D (6 bases). The germline V and J ends were trimmed by 4 bases and 5 bases, with 11 bases remaining between them. Germline CDR1 and CDR2: MNHNS and SASEGT. This CDR3 spans 13 amino acids. CDR3 in amino acids: CASSARQGTEAFF. CDR3 DNA sequence: TGTGCCAGCAGTGCTAGGCAGGGGACTGAAGCTTTCTTT.

The V call is TRBV12-5, the J call TRBJ2-3, with D possibly matching TRBD2 (5 bases). Trimming removed 4 bases at V and 6 bases at J, with 14 bases between. This CDR3 is built from 14 residues. CDR1 is LGHNT and CDR2 is FRNRAP in the germline V gene. CDR3 residues: CASGSGVAGDTQYF. The CDR3 DNA sequence: TGTGCTAGTGGTTCCGGGGTAGCAGGTGATACGCAGTATTTT.

This clone was seen a handful of times. The gene calls are TRBV7-6 and TRBJ2-1, with TRBD2 matching over 7 bases. Germline V lookup: CDR1 SGHVS, CDR2 FNYEAQ. There are 17 residues in the CDR3. V lost 0 bases and J lost 0; bases outside the gene matches: 5. The CDR3 protein is CASSLAHRGSSYNEQFF. The CDR3, as DNA: TGTGCCAGCAGCTTAGCCCACCGCGGGAGCTCCTACAATGAGCAGTTCTTC.

The chain carries TRBV2 and TRBJ1-5; D remains unclear. Germline V lookup: CDR1 SNHLY, CDR2 FYNNEI. Trimming removed 0 bases from V and 1 base from J, with 10 bases in between. The CDR3 has 16 amino acids. The CDR3 loop is CASSEALVTSNQPQHF. Here the CDR3 DNA reads TGTGCCAGCAGTGAAGCGCTTGTCACAAGCAATCAGCCCCAGCATTTT.

This chain joins TRBV13 and TRBJ2-7, with 11 bases aligning to TRBD2. Germline assignment: CDR1 PRHDT and CDR2 FYEKMQ (reference sequence). V shed 5 bases and J 6 bases; nucleotides not matched to a gene: 9. The CDR3 totals 15 residues. CDR3 DNA: TGTGCCAGCAGCATCAGACTAGCGGGGACCTCCGAGCAGTACTTC. Its translation is CASSIRLAGTSEQYF. Together with reference TRBV13 and TRBJ2-7, the CDR3 gives the full variable domain: AAGVIQSPRHLIKEKRETATLKCYPIPRHDTVYWYQQGPGQDPQFLISFYEKMQSDKGSIPDRFSAQQFSDYHSELNMSSLELGDSALYFCASSIRLAGTSEQYFGPGTRLTVT.

This clone was picked up one time. V gene TRBV12-2 combines with J gene TRBJ2-1; the D call of TRBD2 is as the table states it, not checked on the DNA. TRBV12-2 is marked as a pseudogene. The CDR3 extends over 15 amino acids. CDR3 amino acids: CASRLARGSNNEQFF. In DNA form, the CDR3 reads TGTGCAAGTCGCTTAGCGCGGGGGAGTAACAATGAGCAGTTCTTC.

The rearrangement joins TRBV6-1 to TRBJ2-7, with 7 positions matching TRBD2. The CDR3 has 15 amino acids. V gave up 1 base and J gave up 2 bases; unmatched junction bases: 5. Germline V CDR1 and CDR2: MNHNS, SASEGT. The CDR3 DNA follows: TGTGCCAGCAGTGAAGGGTGGGGGGGACCCTACGAGCAGTACTTC. Translated, it gives CASSEGWGGPYEQYF.

V and J are TRBV28 and TRBJ1-4, with TRBD1 matching 7 bases. This CDR3 comprises 15 residues. Trimming took 6 bases from V and 1 from J; bases not matched to a gene: 5. Germline assignment: CDR1 MDHEN and CDR2 SYDVKM. The DNA for the CDR3 is TGTGCCAGCAGACGACAGGGTCTAACTAATGAAAAACTGTTTTTT. Protein: CASRRQGLTNEKLFF.

In its sample, this clone was seen a few times. The chain has TRBV27 and TRBJ2-7; perhaps TRBD2 as D (5 bases). V shed 10 bases and J shed 2 bases, with 15 bases lying between them. The length of the CDR3 is 13 residues. Looked up from germline, CDR1 is MNHEY and CDR2 is SMNVEV (reference sequence). CDR3 sequence: CATSYSATYEQYF. The CDR3, as DNA: TGTGCCACATCATATAGCGCAACCTACGAGCAGTACTTC.

The chain is built from TRBV5-4 and TRBJ2-5; TRBD1 agrees at 8 bases. The trim removed 3 bases at V and 5 bases at J, leaving 6 bases unmatched. Germline CDR1 and CDR2: SGHNT and YYREEE (reference sequence). This CDR3 comprises 14 residues. The CDR3 DNA is TGTGCCAGCAGCTCCAGGGGGCTATGGGAGACCCAGTACTTC. Protein: CASSSRGLWETQYF.

The rearrangement uses TRBV28 and TRBJ2-3; 7 nucleotides align to TRBD1. The CDR3 runs 14 residues. V lost 8 bases and J lost 2; bases outside the gene matches: 7. Germline V gene data show CDR1 as MDHEN and CDR2 as SYDVKM. The CDR3 is CASRPGQFTDTQYF. The CDR3 DNA sequence: TGTGCCAGCCGCCCGGGACAGTTCACAGATACGCAGTATTTT.

The CDR3: CSVDSREDSGANVLTF. The CDR3 DNA is TGCAGCGTTGATAGCAGGGAAGACTCTGGGGCCAACGTCCTGACTTTC. The chain joins TRBV29-1 to TRBJ2-6, with a weak D call TRBD1 (5 bases). Germline values: CDR1 SQVTM, CDR2 ANQGSEA. The CDR3 spans 16 residues. V was cut by 3 bases and J by 0 bases, with 12 bases left in between.

V gene TRBV19 combines with J gene TRBJ1-1; 9 nucleotides match TRBD1. The ends lost 1 base at V and 13 bases at J; junction bases unmatched: 4. Germline assignment: CDR1 LNHDA and CDR2 SQIVND (reference sequence). There are 12 residues in the CDR3. The CDR3 sequence: CASSIAGQGHFF. The CDR3 nucleotides read TGTGCCAGTAGTATAGCAGGACAGGGGCATTTCTTT.

The chain combines TRBV5-1 with TRBJ1-4; a possible D gene is TRBD1 (5 bases). Per the germline V gene, CDR1 is SGHRS and CDR2 is YFSETQ. This CDR3 contains 15 residues. V was trimmed by 2 bases and J by 7 bases, leaving 15 bases between them. CDR3 sequence reads: CASSLSRTGGEKLFF. The CDR3 DNA reads as TGCGCCAGCAGCTTATCACGCACGGGGGGTGAAAAACTGTTTTTT.

The chain uses TRBV5-6 and TRBJ2-2; 7 positions agree with TRBD2. With 4 bases clipped from V and 3 bases from J, the junction kept 9 bases outside the gene matches. Germline V gene lookup returns CDR1 SGHDT and CDR2 YYEEEE. This CDR3 region has 16 residues. CDR3 DNA sequence: TGTGCCAGCAGCAGGCACGGGGGGAGGGACACCGGGGAGCTGTTTTTT. The encoded protein is CASSRHGGRDTGELFF.

The V gene is TRBV7-2, the J gene TRBJ2-1; 8 nucleotides align to TRBD1. Unmatched junction bases numbered 12, after V lost 4 bases and J lost 10 bases. The CDR3 is 15 amino acids. CDR1 and CDR2 from the germline V gene are SGHTA and FQGNSA. The chain's CDR3 is CASSSVRGQGGEQFF. In nucleotides, the CDR3 is TGTGCCAGCAGCTCAGTTCGAGGACAGGGTGGGGAGCAGTTCTTC.

This chain joins TRBV6-6 and TRBJ1-2; TRBD1 aligns across 9 bases. Per the germline V gene, CDR1 is MNHNY and CDR2 is SVGAGI (reference sequence). The junction had 9 bases not matched to a gene; V was cut back by 5 bases and J by 5 bases. This CDR3 is 15 amino acids long. The CDR3 nucleotides read TGTGCCAGCAGTCCGAGTCCCGGGACAGGGTATGGCTACACCTTC. Protein sequence: CASSPSPGTGYGYTF.